The entry below gives a single TCR beta chain sequence along with its context. Authors' processing steps: Reference gene primer amplification yielded estimated nucleated cell counts. The protocol was immunoSEQ multiplex PCR, while the TCRdb copy is restricted to in-frame clones and leaves out a portion. The V and J calls and clone size are taken from that table; D and trimming were inferred from the DNA. The table lists about 67,000 clones, 70% to 90% of them singletons, with 15% to 20% in the top ten. This sample stems from a study of blood T cell repertoires in COVID-19. The wider study: Material from acute and convalescent COVID-19 was sourced from the United States, Italy and Spain.

This CDR3 has 16 residues. The germline V gene encodes CDR1 KGHSH and CDR2 LQKENI. The V gene lost 0 bases and the J gene lost 8 bases, with 17 bases spanning the gap. This sequence originates from a woman aged 80 or over with acute or convalescent COVID-19. V usage is TRBV18 and J usage is TRBJ2-1; D perhaps matches TRBD1 (5 bases). The sequenced sample consisted of peripheral blood. Here the CDR3 reads CASSPPYQGPSDEQFF. Here the CDR3 DNA reads TGTGCCAGCTCACCACCGTATCAGGGTCCATCCGATGAGCAGTTCTTC. The full variable domain, in which reference TRBV18 and TRBJ2-1 provide the parts outside the CDR3, is NAGVMQNPRHLVRRRGQEARLRCSPMKGHSHVYWYRQLPEEGLKFMVYLQKENIIDESGMPKERFSAEFPKEGPSILRIQQVVRGDSAAYFCASSPPYQGPSDEQFFGPGTRLTVL.